The sample holds a few counts of the clone carrying this TCR beta chain. The antigen is unknown. This specimen comes from a study of T cell repertoires in cytomegalovirus infection. Study in general: CMV epitopes that were recently identified and HLA-C-restricted were used alongside well-studied HLA-B-restricted ones. Public signatures in TCR beta pointed to CMV infection and matching HLA type.

TCRdb re-derived calls from the reads in MiXCR, one entry per CDR3 protein. The data contain about 140,000 distinct CDR3 sequences, 32% of them singletons. CDR3 length: 15 residues. The V gene's germline CDR1 is SEHNR and CDR2 FQNEAQ (reference sequence). V lost 4 bases, J lost 3 bases, and 15 bases lay in between. Notes on the study in general: Within the response measured ex vivo, HLA-C-restricted CMV-specific TCR beta clonotypes were dominant.

The receptor's source is a human donor in good health (CMV status not recorded). Some clones in this sample may be carry-over from other donors' samples. The input for sequencing was CD8+ T cells from cultured PBMCs, taken from culture after CMV antigen stimulation. This chain connects TRBV7-9 to TRBJ2-5; D not certain. CDR3 residues: CASSSTLGSKETQYF. Written as DNA, the CDR3 is TGTGCCAGCAGCTCAACTCTCGGGTCTAAAGAGACCCAGTACTTC.